This T cell receptor beta chain was sequenced for a study of T-cell reconstitution after alpha-beta-depleted transplantation in children. Unique molecular identifiers were incorporated into the prepared TCRbeta library. MiXCR, applied by TCRdb to the PCR reads, yields one record per CDR3 protein. The data hold 500,000 to 600,000 distinct CDR3 sequences, with about 18% observed a single time. CDR3 length: 12 amino acids. V lost 3 bases and J lost 14, with 15 bases in between. Per the germline V gene, CDR1 is SGHVS and CDR2 is FNYEAQ. V and J are TRBV7-6 and TRBJ2-3; D is unresolved. Sequencing used PBMCs from the stem cell graft donor, obtained from the stem cell graft. This clonotype originated in a human donor who donated a stem cell graft to a child with acute lymphoblastic leukemia. As DNA, the CDR3 is TGTGCCAGCAGCTTGGATGGAAGTGGACGGTATTTT. It codes for CASSLDGSGRYF.